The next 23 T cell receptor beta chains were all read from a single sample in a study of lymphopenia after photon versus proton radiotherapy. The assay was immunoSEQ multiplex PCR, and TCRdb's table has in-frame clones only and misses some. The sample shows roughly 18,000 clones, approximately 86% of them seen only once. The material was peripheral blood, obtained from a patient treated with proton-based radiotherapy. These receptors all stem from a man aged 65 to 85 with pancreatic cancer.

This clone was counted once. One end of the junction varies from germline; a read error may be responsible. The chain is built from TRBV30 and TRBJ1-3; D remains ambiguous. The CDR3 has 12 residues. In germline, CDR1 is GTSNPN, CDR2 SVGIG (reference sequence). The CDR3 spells CAWSVPGNTVYF. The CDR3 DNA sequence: TGTGCCTGGAGTGTCCCTGGAAACACCGTATATTTT.

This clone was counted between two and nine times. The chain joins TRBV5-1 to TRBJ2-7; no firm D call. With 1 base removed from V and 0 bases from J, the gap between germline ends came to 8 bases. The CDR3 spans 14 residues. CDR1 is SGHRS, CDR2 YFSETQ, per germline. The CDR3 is CASSLNPASYEQYF. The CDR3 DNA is TGCGCCAGCAGCTTGAACCCGGCCTCCTACGAGCAGTACTTC.

In nucleotides, the CDR3 is TGTGCCAGCAGCGTAGAACCCGCCTCAGGCCGCGGCTACACCTTC. Protein product: CASSVEPASGRGYTF. The chain employs TRBV9 and TRBJ1-2; D call uncertain. CDR3 length equals 15 residues. V lost 0 bases and J 8 bases, leaving 17 bases between the germline ends. Germline V gene data show CDR1 as SGDLS and CDR2 as YYNGEE. Full variable domain (outside the CDR3, taken from reference TRBV9 and TRBJ1-2): DSGVTQTPKHLITATGQRVTLRCSPRSGDLSVYWYQQSLDQGLQFLIQYYNGEERAKGNILERFSAQQFPDLHSELNLSSLELGDSALYFCASSVEPASGRGYTFGSGTRLTVV.

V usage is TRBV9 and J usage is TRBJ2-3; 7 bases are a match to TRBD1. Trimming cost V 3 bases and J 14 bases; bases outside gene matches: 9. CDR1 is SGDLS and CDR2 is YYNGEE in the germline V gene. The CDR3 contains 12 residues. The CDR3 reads CASSGRDRGRYF. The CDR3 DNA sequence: TGTGCCAGCAGCGGCCGGGACAGAGGTCGGTATTTT.

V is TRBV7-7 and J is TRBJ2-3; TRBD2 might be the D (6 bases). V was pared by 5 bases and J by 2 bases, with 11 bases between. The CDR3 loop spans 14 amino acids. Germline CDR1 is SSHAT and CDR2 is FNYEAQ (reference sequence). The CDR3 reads CASSQAGFTDTQYF. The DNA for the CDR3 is TGTGCCAGCAGCCAGGCGGGGTTCACAGATACGCAGTATTTT.

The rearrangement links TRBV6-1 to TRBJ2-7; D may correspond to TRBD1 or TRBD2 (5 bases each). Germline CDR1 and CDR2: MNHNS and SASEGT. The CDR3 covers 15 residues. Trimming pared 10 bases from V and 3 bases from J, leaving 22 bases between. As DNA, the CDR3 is TGTGCCACCTATCAGCCGGGACCGCGGCGCTACGAGCAGTACTTC. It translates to CATYQPGPRRYEQYF.

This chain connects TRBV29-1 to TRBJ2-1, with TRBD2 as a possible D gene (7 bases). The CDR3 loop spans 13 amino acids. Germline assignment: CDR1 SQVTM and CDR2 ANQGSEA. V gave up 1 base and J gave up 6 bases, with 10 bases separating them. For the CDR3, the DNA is TGCAGCGTTGAAGGGGAGGGGGGCAATGAGCAGTTCTTC. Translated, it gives CSVEGEGGNEQFF.

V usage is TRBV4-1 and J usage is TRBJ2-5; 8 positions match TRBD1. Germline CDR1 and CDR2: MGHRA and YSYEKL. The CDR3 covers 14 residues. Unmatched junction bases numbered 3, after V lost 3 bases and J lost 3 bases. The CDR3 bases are TGCGCCAGCAGCCACGGACAGGGTGAAGAGACCCAGTACTTC. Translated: CASSHGQGEETQYF.

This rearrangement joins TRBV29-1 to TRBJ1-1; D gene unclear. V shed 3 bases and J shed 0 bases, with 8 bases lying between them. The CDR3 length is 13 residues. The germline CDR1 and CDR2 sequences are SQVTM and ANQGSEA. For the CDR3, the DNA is TGCAGCGTTGAGGCGGACTTGAACACTGAAGCTTTCTTT. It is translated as CSVEADLNTEAFF.

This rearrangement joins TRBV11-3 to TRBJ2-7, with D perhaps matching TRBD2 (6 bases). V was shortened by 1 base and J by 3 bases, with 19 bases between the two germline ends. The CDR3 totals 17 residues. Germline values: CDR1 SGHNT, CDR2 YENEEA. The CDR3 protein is CASSLGGGGRAGYEQYF. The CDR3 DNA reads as TGTGCCAGCAGCTTAGGGGGAGGAGGCAGAGCGGGCTACGAGCAGTACTTC.

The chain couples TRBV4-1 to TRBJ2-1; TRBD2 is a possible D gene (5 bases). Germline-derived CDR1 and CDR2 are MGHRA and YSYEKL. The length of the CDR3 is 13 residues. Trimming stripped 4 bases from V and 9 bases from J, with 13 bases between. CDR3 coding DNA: TGCGCCAGCAGCCCCTTAGCGTTGTTTGAGCAGTTCTTC. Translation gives CASSPLALFEQFF.

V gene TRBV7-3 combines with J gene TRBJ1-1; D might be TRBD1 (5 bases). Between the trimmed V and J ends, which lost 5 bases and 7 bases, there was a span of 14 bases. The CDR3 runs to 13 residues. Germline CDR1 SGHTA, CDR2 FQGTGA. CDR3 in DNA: TGTGCCAGCAGCAACCGGGACGGCAATGAAGCTTTCTTT. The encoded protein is CASSNRDGNEAFF.

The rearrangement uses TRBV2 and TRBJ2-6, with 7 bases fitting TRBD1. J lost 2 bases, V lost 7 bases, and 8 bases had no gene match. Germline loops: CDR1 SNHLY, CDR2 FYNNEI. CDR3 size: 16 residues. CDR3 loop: CASTRDSRAGANVLTF. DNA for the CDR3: TGTGCCAGCACCCGGGACAGTCGAGCTGGGGCCAACGTCCTGACTTTC.

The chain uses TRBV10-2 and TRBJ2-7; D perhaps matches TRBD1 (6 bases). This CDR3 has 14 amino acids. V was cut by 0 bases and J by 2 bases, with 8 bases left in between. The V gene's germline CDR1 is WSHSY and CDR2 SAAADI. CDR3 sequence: CASSESGATYEQYF. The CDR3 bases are TGCGCCAGCAGTGAGTCGGGGGCGACCTACGAGCAGTACTTC.

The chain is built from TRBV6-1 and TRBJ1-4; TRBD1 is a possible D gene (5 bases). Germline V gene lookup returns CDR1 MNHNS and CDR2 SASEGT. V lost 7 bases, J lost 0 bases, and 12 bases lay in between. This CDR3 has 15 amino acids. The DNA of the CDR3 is TGTGCCAGCATCTACAGGTTCACAACTAATGAAAAACTGTTTTTT. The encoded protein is CASIYRFTTNEKLFF.

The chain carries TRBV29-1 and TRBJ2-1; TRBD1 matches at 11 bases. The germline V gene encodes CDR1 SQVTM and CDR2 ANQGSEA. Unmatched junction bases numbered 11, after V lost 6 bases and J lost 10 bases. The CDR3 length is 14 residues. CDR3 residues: CSVLTGTGGGEQFF. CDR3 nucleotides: TGCAGCGTCCTAACCGGGACAGGGGGTGGGGAGCAGTTCTTC.

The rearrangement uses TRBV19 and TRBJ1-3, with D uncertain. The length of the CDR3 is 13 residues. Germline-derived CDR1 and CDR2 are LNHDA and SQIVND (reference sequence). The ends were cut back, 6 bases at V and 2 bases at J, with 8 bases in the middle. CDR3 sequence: CASRPVPGNTIYF. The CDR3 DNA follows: TGTGCCAGTAGGCCGGTCCCTGGAAACACCATATATTTT.

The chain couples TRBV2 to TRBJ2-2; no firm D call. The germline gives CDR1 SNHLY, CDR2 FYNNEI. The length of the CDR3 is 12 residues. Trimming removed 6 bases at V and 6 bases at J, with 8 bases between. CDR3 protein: CASRPDAGELFF. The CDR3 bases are TGTGCCAGCAGACCGGACGCCGGGGAGCTGTTTTTT.

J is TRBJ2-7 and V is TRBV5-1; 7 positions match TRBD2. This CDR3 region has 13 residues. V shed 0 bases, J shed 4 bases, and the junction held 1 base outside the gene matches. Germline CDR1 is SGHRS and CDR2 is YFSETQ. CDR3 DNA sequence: TGCGCCAGCAGCTTGGTGGGAGGGTACGAGCAGTACTTC. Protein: CASSLVGGYEQYF.

The CDR3 sequence: CASSPGLAGPNEQFF. The CDR3 bases are TGTGCCAGCAGCCCGGGACTAGCTGGGCCCAATGAGCAGTTCTTC. This rearrangement joins TRBV7-3 to TRBJ2-1; 9 positions agree with TRBD2. J lost 6 bases, V lost 5 bases, and 8 bases had no gene match. The CDR3 has 15 amino acids. Germline V gene lookup returns CDR1 SGHTA and CDR2 FQGTGA.

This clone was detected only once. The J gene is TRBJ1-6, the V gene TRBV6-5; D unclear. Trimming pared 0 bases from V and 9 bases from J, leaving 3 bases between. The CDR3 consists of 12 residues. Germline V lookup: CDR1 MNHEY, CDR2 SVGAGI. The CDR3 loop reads CASSYSGSPLHF. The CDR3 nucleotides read TGTGCCAGCAGTTACTCAGGTTCACCCCTCCACTTT.

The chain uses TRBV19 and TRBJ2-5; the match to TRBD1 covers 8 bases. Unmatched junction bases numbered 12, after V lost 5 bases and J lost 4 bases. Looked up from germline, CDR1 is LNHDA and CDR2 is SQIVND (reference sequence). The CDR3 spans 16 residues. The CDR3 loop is CASSDRTGRVTETQYF. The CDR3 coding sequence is TGTGCCAGTAGTGATCGGACAGGGAGAGTTACAGAGACCCAGTACTTC.

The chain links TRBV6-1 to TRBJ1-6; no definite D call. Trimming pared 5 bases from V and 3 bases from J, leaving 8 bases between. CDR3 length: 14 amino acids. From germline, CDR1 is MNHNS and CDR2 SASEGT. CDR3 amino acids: CASSQSIYNSPLHF. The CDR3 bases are TGTGCCAGCAGTCAGTCCATCTATAATTCACCCCTCCACTTT.